The rows below give T cell receptor beta chains drawn from one sample of a study of blood T cell repertoires in COVID-19. The table came from immunoSEQ multiplex PCR; TCRdb's copy has only in-frame clones and leaves some out. The table lists some 65,000 clones, roughly 87% of them singletons. The sample comprised peripheral blood. The receptors originated from a man aged 45-65 years with COVID-19, enrolled during active disease. CDR3s include the opening cysteine and the closing phenylalanine or tryptophan. Each record gives: CDR3 DNA, CDR3 protein, V gene, CDR3 length, clone size, J gene, D gene. D genes are given only for firm matches. Only part of the rows carry a size: once, few, many, or a class if the clone is expanded.

TGTGCCTGGAGGACAGGTGCTGGCTATGGCTACACCTTC CAWRTGAGYGYTF TRBV30 13 once TRBJ1-2 NA
TGTGCCACCAGTGATGGACACAGGGGAGCCAAAAACATTCAGTACTTC CATSDGHRGAKNIQYF TRBV24-1 16 NA TRBJ2-4 TRBD1
TGTGCCAGCAGTTACACCGGGACAGGGGCCTTGTCGGACACCGGGGAGCTGTTTTTT CASSYTGTGALSDTGELFF TRBV6-2/TRBV6-3 19 NA TRBJ2-2 TRBD1
TGTGCCAGCAGCGGGGACCCGGGACAGGGCTATGGCTACACCTTC CASSGDPGQGYGYTF TRBV3-1/TRBV3-2 15 NA TRBJ1-2 TRBD1
TGTGCCAGCAGCCAAGCCGGGACTGAAGCTTTCTTT CASSQAGTEAFF TRBV5-4 12 NA TRBJ1-1 NA
TGCGCCAGCAGCCAAGATCTCCCAGCGGAGACCCAGTACTTC CASSQDLPAETQYF TRBV4-1 14 NA TRBJ2-5 NA
TGTGCCAGCAGCTTGGTATCAGGGGGTAATTCACCCCTCCACTTT CASSLVSGGNSPLHF TRBV5-5 15 NA TRBJ1-6 TRBD1
TGTGCCAGCAGCCGTGGTATACAGGGCGACTATGGCTACACCTTC CASSRGIQGDYGYTF TRBV3-1/TRBV3-2 15 NA TRBJ1-2 NA
TGTGCCAGCAGCTTGGACAGGCAGAATTCACCCCTCCACTTT CASSLDRQNSPLHF TRBV5-4 14 NA TRBJ1-6 NA
TGTGCCAGTAGTCCCGGGAAGTCCCCTTACAATGAGCAGTTCTTC CASSPGKSPYNEQFF TRBV19 15 NA TRBJ2-1 NA
TGTGCCAGCTCATATATGCGCGGGAAGGATTTCGGGGTCTTCGAGCAGTACTTC CASSYMRGKDFGVFEQYF TRBV18 18 NA TRBJ2-7 NA
TGTGCCAGCAGTTACCGAGCGGCTCCGGATACGCAGTATTTT CASSYRAAPDTQYF TRBV6-5 14 NA TRBJ2-3 NA
TGTGCCAGCAGTCCTCTAGCGGGAGCGGTAGATACGCAGTATTTT CASSPLAGAVDTQYF TRBV2 15 NA TRBJ2-3 TRBD2
TGTGCCAGCAGTGAAGTCGGGACAGAGACCTACGAGCAGTACTTC CASSEVGTETYEQYF TRBV6-1 15 NA TRBJ2-7 TRBD1
TGCGCCAGCAGCTTGATCAGTCCCCAAGAGACCCAGTACTTC CASSLISPQETQYF TRBV5-1 14 NA TRBJ2-5 NA
TGTGCCAGCAGCTCTCTTAAAGGCGGGAGCTCCTACGAGCAGTACTTC CASSSLKGGSSYEQYF TRBV7-9 16 NA TRBJ2-7 TRBD2
TGTGCCACCAGCAGATGGACAGAAGGGGAGCCCCAGCATTTT CATSRWTEGEPQHF TRBV15 14 once TRBJ1-5 NA
TGCAGTGCTAGTCGGTCGGGAATCTCCTACAATGAGCAGTTCTTC CSASRSGISYNEQFF TRBV20-1 15 once TRBJ2-1 NA
TGTGCCAGCAGTGAAGAAGGACAGGGACCTTACACTGAAGCTTTCTTT CASSEEGQGPYTEAFF TRBV2 16 few TRBJ1-1 TRBD1
TGTGCCAGCAGCCTTGGGGGGACTCAGAGGGGCTATGGCTACACCTTC CASSLGGTQRGYGYTF TRBV7-9 16 NA TRBJ1-2 NA
TGTGCCAGCAGCGAGACTTTAGCGGGACGAACCTCTGGGGCCAACGTCCTGACTTTC CASSETLAGRTSGANVLTF TRBV9 19 once TRBJ2-6 TRBD2
TGCAGCGTTGCACAGGGGTCAGATACGCAGTATTTT CSVAQGSDTQYF TRBV29-1 12 NA TRBJ2-3 TRBD1
TGCGCCAGCAGCCGTAAAAACAGAACCCCCTACAATGAGCAGTTCTTC CASSRKNRTPYNEQFF TRBV5-1 16 once TRBJ2-1 NA
TGTGCCAGCAGCCTCGGGACTTGGGGCACAGATACGCAGTATTTT CASSLGTWGTDTQYF TRBV4-2 15 NA TRBJ2-3 NA
TGTGCCAGCAGCGATCAGGGGGGCTCTAACTATGGCTACACCTTC CASSDQGGSNYGYTF TRBV6-5 15 few TRBJ1-2 TRBD1
TGTGCCAGTAGCATCTTTACCACGGGTAGAAAACTGTTTTTT CASSIFTTGRKLFF TRBV19 14 once TRBJ1-4 NA
TGTGCCAGCAGTTACGGGACAGGGGTTCGGGAGCAGTACTTC CASSYGTGVREQYF TRBV6-6 14 NA TRBJ2-7 TRBD1
TGTGCCAGCAGAGCAGGGGGCGCAGGACAGCCCCAGCATTTT CASRAGGAGQPQHF TRBV6-5 14 NA TRBJ1-5 TRBD1
TGTGCCAGCAGCCGGACGGGGGGGCAGGGAACAGATACGCAGTATTTT CASSRTGGQGTDTQYF TRBV4-2 16 NA TRBJ2-3 TRBD2
TGCGCCGGTAGAGAGACAGTGAACACTGAAGCTTTCTTT CAGRETVNTEAFF TRBV5-1 13 few TRBJ1-1 NA
TGTGCCAGCCCCGCTAGCCGTAGGGAGACCCAGTACTTC CASPASRRETQYF TRBV6-5 13 NA TRBJ2-5 NA
TGTGCCAGCAGTTACGGGATGGGACAGTCGTCCTACGAGCAGTACTTC CASSYGMGQSSYEQYF TRBV6-2/TRBV6-3 16 few TRBJ2-7 TRBD1
TGTGCCAGCAGCTTACCATTGGACAGGGGGGGACCGGGCTACACCTTC CASSLPLDRGGPGYTF TRBV5-4 16 few TRBJ1-2 TRBD1
TGTGCCAGCAGCAACAGGACAGGGTCTGGAAAACTGTTTTTT CASSNRTGSGKLFF TRBV7-2 14 NA TRBJ1-4 TRBD1
TGTGCCAGCAGTTTAAGAGGGCCATCTACTCAGCCCCAGCATTTT CASSLRGPSTQPQHF TRBV27 15 NA TRBJ1-5 NA
TGTGCCAGCAGCTTGGGACGCCGGGACTACCAAGAGACCCAGTACTTC CASSLGRRDYQETQYF TRBV5-8 16 NA TRBJ2-5 NA
TGTGCCAGCAGCCAAGGCCCCCTCCTAGCTAGGACTGAAGCTTTCTTT CASSQGPLLARTEAFF TRBV14 16 NA TRBJ1-1 NA
TGCGCCAGCAGCTTTCTGTCCAATGAGCAGTTCTTC CASSFLSNEQFF TRBV5-1 12 once TRBJ2-1 NA
TGTGCCGGCAGACCTCCGGGACAGAGTCCCCTCGAGCAGTACTTC CAGRPPGQSPLEQYF TRBV6-5 15 NA TRBJ2-7 TRBD1
TGTGCCAGTAGTATAGGTACGGTCCCCATCTACACCTTC CASSIGTVPIYTF TRBV19 13 NA TRBJ1-2 NA
TGTGCCAGCTCGTTACAGGGAATCGGGATCTACGAGCAGTACTTC CASSLQGIGIYEQYF TRBV18 15 NA TRBJ2-7 NA
TGTGCCAGCAATTATGGAAACACCATATATTTT CASNYGNTIYF TRBV2 11 NA TRBJ1-3 NA
TGTGCCAGCAGTTCACAGAACACTGAAGCTTTCTTT CASSSQNTEAFF TRBV6-5 12 NA TRBJ1-1 NA
TGTGCCAGCAATCCGACAGGGAACTGCAATCAGCCCCAGCATTTT CASNPTGNCNQPQHF TRBV21-1 15 NA TRBJ1-5 NA
TGTGCCAGTAAGGACAGGGGCCTCCCTAGCAATCAGCCCCAGCATTTT CASKDRGLPSNQPQHF TRBV19 16 NA TRBJ1-5 TRBD1
TGTGCCAGCAGCCCCAAAATACAGGGGACTGAAGCTTTCTTT CASSPKIQGTEAFF TRBV5-4 14 NA TRBJ1-1 TRBD1
TGTGCCATCAGTGAGAGAGGGGGTTGGAACACTGAAGCTTTCTTT CAISERGGWNTEAFF TRBV10-3 15 NA TRBJ1-1 NA
TGCGCCAGCAGCTTGTCGGTAAGCGATTACTCCTACGAGCAGTACTTC CASSLSVSDYSYEQYF TRBV5-1 16 NA TRBJ2-7 NA